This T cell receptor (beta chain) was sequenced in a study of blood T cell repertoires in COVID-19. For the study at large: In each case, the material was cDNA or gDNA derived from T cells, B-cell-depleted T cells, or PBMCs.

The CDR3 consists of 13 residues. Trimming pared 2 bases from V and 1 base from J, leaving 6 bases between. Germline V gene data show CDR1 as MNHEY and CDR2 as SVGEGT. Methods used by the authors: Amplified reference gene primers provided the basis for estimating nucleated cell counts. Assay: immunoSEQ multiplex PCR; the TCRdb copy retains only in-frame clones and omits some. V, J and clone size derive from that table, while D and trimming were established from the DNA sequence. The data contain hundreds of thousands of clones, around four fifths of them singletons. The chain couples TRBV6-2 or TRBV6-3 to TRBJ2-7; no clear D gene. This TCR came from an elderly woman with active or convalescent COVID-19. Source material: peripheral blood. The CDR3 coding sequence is TGTGCCAGCAGTTACGCACTTTCCTACGAGCAGTACTTC. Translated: CASSYALSYEQYF.